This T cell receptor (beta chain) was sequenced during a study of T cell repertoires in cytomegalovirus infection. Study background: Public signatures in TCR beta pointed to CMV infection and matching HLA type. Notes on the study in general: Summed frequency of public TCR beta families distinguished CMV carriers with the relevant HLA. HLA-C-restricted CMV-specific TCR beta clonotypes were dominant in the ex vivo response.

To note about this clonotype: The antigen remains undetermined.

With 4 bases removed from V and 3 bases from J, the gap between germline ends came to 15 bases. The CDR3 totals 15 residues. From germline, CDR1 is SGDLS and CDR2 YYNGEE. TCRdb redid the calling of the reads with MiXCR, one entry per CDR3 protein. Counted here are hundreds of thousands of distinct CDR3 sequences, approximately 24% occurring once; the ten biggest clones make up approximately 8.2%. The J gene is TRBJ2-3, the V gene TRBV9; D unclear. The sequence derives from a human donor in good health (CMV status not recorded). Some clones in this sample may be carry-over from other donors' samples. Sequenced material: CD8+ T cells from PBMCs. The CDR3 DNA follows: TGTGCCAGCAGCACCCCAAAGAGTCCTACAGATACGCAGTATTTT. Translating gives CASSTPKSPTDTQYF.